What follows describes a single TCR beta chain. The record originates from a study of CD8 T cells in Susac syndrome. Per germline, CDR1 SGHTA and CDR2 FQGNSA. This CDR3 is built from 12 residues. V lost 1 base to trimming and J lost 7 bases, with 5 bases between them. With random hexamers, 0.5 to 1 ug RNA was reverse transcribed. Across 54 Vbeta and 13 Jbeta, TCR beta CDR3 was amplified with immunoSEQ multiplex PCR. TCRdb reprocessed the immunoSEQ multiplex PCR reads with MiXCR, giving one entry per CDR3 protein. This sample has tens of thousands of distinct CDR3 sequences; roughly 95% occur once, and the top ten carry 0.095% to 0.13%. From blood CD8+ and CD4+ T cells, the TCR beta chain was sequenced. Patients with stable or active relapsing-remitting disease, all of them treatment-naive, made up the multiple sclerosis controls.

The sequenced sample was CD4+ T cells from PBMCs. V and J are TRBV7-2 and TRBJ2-1; D is unclear. This TCR derives from a human donor with multiple sclerosis. In nucleotides, the CDR3 is TGTGCCAGCAGCTTAGTTCTGAATGAGCAGTTCTTC. It codes for CASSLVLNEQFF.